Following are 28 T cell receptor beta chains from one sample sequenced in a study of T cell repertoires in cytomegalovirus infection. TCRdb re-analysed the reads in MiXCR, keeping a single row per CDR3 protein. The sample holds some 700,000 distinct CDR3 sequences; 35% are singletons and the top ten take under 3.5%. Material: PBMCs. These TCRs come from a human donor in good health (CMV status not recorded). Some clones in this sample may be carry-over from other donors' samples.

This clonotype was picked up many times. The J gene is TRBJ2-5, the V gene TRBV7-2; 7 nucleotides align to TRBD2. CDR1 SGHTA and CDR2 FQGNSA come from the germline V gene. There are 16 residues in the CDR3. The J segment lost 1 base and the V segment lost 5 bases, leaving 10 bases of the junction unmatched. As DNA, the CDR3 is TGTGCCAGCAGCCCTCCCGGGCGGGAGCTCCAAGAGACCCAGTACTTC. Translating it yields CASSPPGRELQETQYF.

The rearrangement joins TRBV6-2 or TRBV6-3 to TRBJ2-5; 8 bases match TRBD1. Germline assignment: CDR1 MNHEY and CDR2 SVGEGT. CDR3 size: 16 residues. Trimming took 3 bases from V and 0 from J; bases not matched to a gene: 6. The CDR3 bases are TGTGCCAGCAGTTATCCCCAGGGGGCCTACCAAGAGACCCAGTACTTC. It yields the protein CASSYPQGAYQETQYF.

The chain has TRBV29-1 and TRBJ2-3, with 9 positions matching TRBD2. Germline V gene sequence: CDR1 SQVTM, CDR2 ANQGSEA. J was trimmed by 1 base and V by 2 bases; bases with no gene match: 4. The CDR3 loop spans 15 amino acids. The CDR3: CSVERAGGGTDTQYF. CDR3 nucleotide sequence: TGCAGCGTTGAAAGGGCGGGAGGGGGCACAGATACGCAGTATTTT.

This clonotype was detected only a few times. V usage is TRBV6-1 and J usage is TRBJ1-4; no clear D gene. Trimming took off 11 bases at V and 8 bases at J, with 9 bases between the two ends. Germline V CDR1 and CDR2: MNHNS, SASEGT. The CDR3 covers 10 residues. CDR3 loop: CAVGSEKLFF. CDR3 DNA: TGTGCCGTGGGGAGCGAAAAACTGTTTTTT.

This clonotype was observed a few times. This sequence joins TRBV28 and TRBJ1-2; 10 bases are shared with TRBD1. Germline V lookup: CDR1 MDHEN, CDR2 SYDVKM. This CDR3 has 16 residues. V shed 6 bases and J 4 bases; nucleotides not matched to a gene: 11. The CDR3, as DNA: TGTGCCAGCAGAACCGACAGGGGGCTTCTCTCCTATGGCTACACCTTC. It encodes CASRTDRGLLSYGYTF.

The CDR3 loop is CATSDGHTRNLYEQYF. CDR3 in DNA: TGTGCCACCAGTGACGGACACACCCGTAACCTATACGAGCAGTACTTC. The chain joins TRBV24-1 to TRBJ2-7, with D perhaps TRBD1 (5 bases). V lost 4 bases and J 4 bases, leaving 19 bases between the germline ends. The CDR3 is 16 amino acids. Germline CDR1 and CDR2: KGHDR and SFDVKD.

This rearrangement joins TRBV19 to TRBJ2-4; a possible D gene is TRBD1 (6 bases). CDR3 length: 15 amino acids. V lost 9 bases and J lost 5, with 20 bases in between. In germline, CDR1 is LNHDA, CDR2 SQIVND (reference sequence). The CDR3 loop reads CARTDSGTKENIQYF. The CDR3 region has the DNA TGTGCCAGAACAGACTCCGGGACAAAGGAAAACATTCAGTACTTC.

A few counts support this clonotype. The chain carries TRBV28 and TRBJ2-1; D possibly uses TRBD1 or TRBD2 (5 bases each). The CDR3 is 15 amino acids. V was cut by 2 bases and J by 1 base, with 9 bases left in between. Germline values: CDR1 MDHEN, CDR2 SYDVKM. CDR3 sequence: CASSLPGRSYNEQFF. Here the CDR3 DNA reads TGTGCCAGCAGTTTACCAGGGAGATCCTACAATGAGCAGTTCTTC.

A few counts support this clonotype. J is TRBJ2-7 and V is TRBV6-5; the D is unclear. V lost 0 bases and J lost 5, with 11 bases in between. Germline lookup yields CDR1 MNHEY and CDR2 SVGAGI. The CDR3 loop spans 14 amino acids. CDR3: CASSYSQYINEQYF. DNA for the CDR3: TGTGCCAGCAGTTACTCCCAGTATATTAACGAGCAGTACTTC.

This clonotype showed up just once. This chain connects TRBV9 to TRBJ2-5; 7 bases line up with TRBD2. V was pared by 0 bases and J by 1 base, with 0 bases of the junction left unmatched. This CDR3 spans 14 amino acids. Germline assignment: CDR1 SGDLS and CDR2 YYNGEE. The CDR3 sequence is CASSVGTSQETQYF. The CDR3 nucleotides read TGTGCCAGCAGCGTAGGGACTAGCCAAGAGACCCAGTACTTC.

The genes are TRBV7-9 and TRBJ1-2; TRBD1 is a possible D gene (5 bases). Germline V lookup: CDR1 SEHNR, CDR2 FQNEAQ (reference sequence). The CDR3 extends over 18 amino acids. V lost 3 bases to trimming and J lost 4 bases, with 24 bases between them. CDR3 sequence (DNA): TGTGCCAGCAGCTTCGCCACCCGAATGGGGGGTAGGGGCTATGGCTACACCTTC. Amino acid sequence: CASSFATRMGGRGYGYTF.

This clonotype appeared a few times. The V gene is TRBV6-6, the J gene TRBJ1-2; D is unresolved. The CDR3 loop spans 17 amino acids. Germline values: CDR1 MNHNY, CDR2 SVGAGI (reference sequence). V was trimmed by 3 bases and J by 0 bases, leaving 17 bases between them. The CDR3 DNA is TGTGCCAGCAGTTATGAACCCGGGGAGTATTCTAACTATGGCTACACCTTC. This gives the protein CASSYEPGEYSNYGYTF.

J is TRBJ1-2 and V is TRBV7-8; D gene unclear. Deletions cut 4 bases from V and 6 bases from J, with 15 bases between. Germline CDR1 is SGHVS and CDR2 is FQNEAQ. The CDR3 has 14 residues. CDR3 coding DNA: TGTGCCAGCAGCTCCTTTCCGGCTGCCGATGGCTACACCTTC. Translating it yields CASSSFPAADGYTF.

Ten or more counts support this clonotype. V and J are TRBV11-2 and TRBJ2-1; D not certain. The CDR3 loop spans 14 amino acids. CDR1 is SGHAT, CDR2 FQNNGV, per germline. The V gene lost 7 bases and the J gene lost 10 bases, with 20 bases spanning the gap. The CDR3 loop reads CASTTPRVLSEQFF. DNA for the CDR3: TGTGCCAGCACCACCCCCCGCGTCCTCTCCGAGCAGTTCTTC.

The chain links TRBV27 to TRBJ1-1; no reliable D call. The CDR3 sequence is 14 residues long. Per germline, CDR1 MNHEY and CDR2 SMNVEV (reference sequence). V was clipped by 3 bases and J by 1 base, with 9 bases between them. CDR3 protein: CASSFGLENTEAFF. CDR3 DNA sequence: TGTGCCAGCAGTTTTGGGCTTGAGAACACTGAAGCTTTCTTT.

The rearrangement links TRBV5-6 to TRBJ2-7, with D uncertain. V lost 5 bases and J lost 4, with 16 bases in between. Germline V gene data show CDR1 as SGHDT and CDR2 as YYEEEE. The CDR3 has 14 residues. This CDR3 reads CASSFSLQIYEQYF. The CDR3 DNA reads as TGTGCCAGCAGTTTTTCCCTACAAATATACGAGCAGTACTTC.

The chain carries TRBV23-1 and TRBJ2-5; 8 nucleotides line up with TRBD2. TRBV23-1 is classed as an ORF, of uncertain function. CDR3 length: 14 residues. V dropped 4 bases and J dropped 4; count of bases not matched to a gene: 5. The CDR3 protein is CASSRPRGGETQYF. For the CDR3, the DNA is TGCGCCAGCAGTCGCCCCCGGGGGGGAGAGACCCAGTACTTC.

The chain combines TRBV11-2 with TRBJ1-1, with TRBD1 matching 7 bases. CDR1 and CDR2 (germline): SGHAT, FQNNGV. The junction had 10 bases not matched to a gene; V was cut back by 3 bases and J by 0 bases. The CDR3 loop spans 17 amino acids. CDR3 nucleotide sequence: TGTGCCAGCAGCTTTCGGTACAGGGGTATGATGAACACTGAAGCTTTCTTT. Protein: CASSFRYRGMMNTEAFF.

The rearrangement uses TRBV2 and TRBJ1-1; 7 bases match TRBD1. V lost 7 bases to trimming and J lost 4 bases; unmatched junction nucleotides: 9. Looked up from germline, CDR1 is SNHLY and CDR2 is FYNNEI. This CDR3 has 14 amino acids. The CDR3 reads CASKRTGDFTEAFF. The DNA for the CDR3 is TGTGCCAGCAAGCGGACAGGCGACTTCACTGAAGCTTTCTTT.

The rearrangement joins TRBV25-1 to TRBJ2-5; D ambiguous. This CDR3 spans 12 amino acids. Germline lookup yields CDR1 MGHDK and CDR2 SYGVNS. The V and J ends lost 11 bases and 5 bases respectively, with 15 bases between them. CDR3 nucleotides: TGTGCCCATCCACATGGTGTGGAGACCCAGTACTTC. Translating it yields CAHPHGVETQYF.

This clonotype appeared a few times. CDR3 sequence (DNA): TGTGCCAGTAGTTTGGGTGTTAAGTCTGAGCAGTTCTTC. This sequence encodes CASSLGVKSEQFF. The chain employs TRBV19 and TRBJ2-1; D gene ambiguous. Germline CDR1 reads LNHDA; CDR2 reads SQIVND (reference sequence). The CDR3 is 13 residues long. The V gene lost 5 bases and the J gene lost 9 bases, with 14 bases spanning the gap. Filled out from reference TRBV19 and TRBJ2-1, the complete variable domain reads DGGITQSPKYLFRKEGQNVTLSCEQNLNHDAMYWYRQDPGQGLRLIYYSQIVNDFQKGDIAEGYSVSREKKESFPLTVTSAQKNPTAFYLCASSLGVKSEQFFGPGTRLTVL.

This chain links TRBV19 with TRBJ2-7; D perhaps matches TRBD2 (5 bases). Trimming pared 5 bases from V and 9 bases from J, leaving 14 bases between. The germline CDR1 and CDR2 sequences are LNHDA and SQIVND (reference sequence). The CDR3 length is 12 residues. This CDR3 is CASSRGSSGQYF. The CDR3 DNA reads TGTGCCAGTAGTCGGGGTTCAAGTGGGCAGTACTTC.

This clonotype came up many times. The gene calls are TRBV7-9 and TRBJ2-7, with 10 bases identical to TRBD1. Germline CDR1 reads SEHNR; CDR2 reads FQNEAQ (reference sequence). Trimming cost V 5 bases and J 5 bases; bases outside gene matches: 0. The CDR3 loop spans 12 amino acids. CDR3 bases: TGTGCCAGCAGCGGGACAGGGGACGAGCAGTACTTC. It translates to CASSGTGDEQYF.

In this sample, this clonotype turned up many times. The rearrangement joins TRBV27 to TRBJ2-7; a weak D match, TRBD2 (6 bases). Germline CDR1 and CDR2: MNHEY and SMNVEV (reference sequence). V was cut by 7 bases and J by 0 bases, with 28 bases left in between. The CDR3 covers 19 residues. The DNA of the CDR3 is TGTGCCAGCAAACCGATCACCGGGGGAAGCAGGGACCTCTCCTACGAGCAGTACTTC. This gives the protein CASKPITGGSRDLSYEQYF.

This clonotype was observed a handful of times. The rearrangement links TRBV5-4 to TRBJ2-1, with a possible D match to TRBD2 (6 bases). CDR3 size: 15 residues. Looked up from germline, CDR1 is SGHNT and CDR2 is YYREEE (reference sequence). V was cut by 0 bases and J by 7 bases, with 14 bases left in between. This chain's CDR3 is CASSLEGAGRNEQFF. The CDR3 coding sequence is TGTGCCAGCAGCTTGGAAGGGGCGGGAAGGAATGAGCAGTTCTTC. The variable domain in full, completed from reference TRBV5-4 and TRBJ2-1, reads ETGVTQSPTHLIKTRGQQVTLRCSSQSGHNTVSWYQQALGQGPQFIFQYYREEENGRGNFPPRFSGLQFPNYSSELNVNALELDDSALYLCASSLEGAGRNEQFFGPGTRLTVL.

The V and J genes are TRBV6-1 and TRBJ1-2, with D possibly being TRBD1 (6 bases). Germline CDR1 is MNHNS and CDR2 is SASEGT. The ends were cut back, 6 bases at V and 0 bases at J, with 8 bases in the middle. CDR3 size: 13 residues. DNA of the CDR3: TGTGCCAGCAGGCGACAGGCTAACTATGGCTACACCTTC. Translating gives CASRRQANYGYTF.

The chain joins TRBV7-6 to TRBJ1-1; D unclear. V dropped 1 base and J dropped 1 base, with 10 bases sitting between them. The CDR3 spans 15 residues. In germline, CDR1 is SGHVS, CDR2 FNYEAQ. The CDR3 DNA sequence: TGTGCCAGCAGCTTAGGCCCCAGCGCGAACACTGAAGCTTTCTTT. Its protein product is CASSLGPSANTEAFF.

This chain uses TRBV24-1 with TRBJ2-6; D is possibly TRBD1 (5 bases). CDR1 and CDR2 from the germline V gene are KGHDR and SFDVKD. V lost 2 bases to trimming and J lost 1 base, with 11 bases between them. The CDR3 sequence is 17 residues long. The CDR3 DNA reads as TGTGCCACCAGTGATTCTCTGCCAGGGTCTGGGGCCAACGTCCTGACTTTC. This encodes CATSDSLPGSGANVLTF.